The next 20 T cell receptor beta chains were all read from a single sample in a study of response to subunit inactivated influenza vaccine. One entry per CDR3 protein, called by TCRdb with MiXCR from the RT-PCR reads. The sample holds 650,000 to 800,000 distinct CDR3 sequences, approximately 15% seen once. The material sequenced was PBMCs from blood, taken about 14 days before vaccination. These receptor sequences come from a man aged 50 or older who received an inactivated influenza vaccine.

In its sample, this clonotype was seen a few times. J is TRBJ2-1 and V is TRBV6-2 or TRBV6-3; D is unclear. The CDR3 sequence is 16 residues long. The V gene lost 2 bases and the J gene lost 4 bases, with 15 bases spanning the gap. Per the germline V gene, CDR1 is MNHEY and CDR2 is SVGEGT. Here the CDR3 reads CASSYTLQPGYNEQFF. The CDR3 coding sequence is TGTGCCAGCAGTTACACCTTGCAACCCGGGTACAATGAGCAGTTCTTC.

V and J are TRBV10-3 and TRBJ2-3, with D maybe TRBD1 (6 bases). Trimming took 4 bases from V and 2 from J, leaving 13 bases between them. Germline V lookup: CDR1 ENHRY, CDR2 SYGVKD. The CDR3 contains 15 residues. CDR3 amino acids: CAISATGTFTDTQYF. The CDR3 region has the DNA TGTGCCATCAGTGCCACAGGGACCTTCACAGATACGCAGTATTTT.

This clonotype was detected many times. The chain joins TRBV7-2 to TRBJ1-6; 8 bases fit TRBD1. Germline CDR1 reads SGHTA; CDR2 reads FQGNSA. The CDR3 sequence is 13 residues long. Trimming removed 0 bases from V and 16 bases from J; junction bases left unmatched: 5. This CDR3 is CASSLAGTGRLHF. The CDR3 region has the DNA TGTGCCAGCAGCTTAGCGGGGACAGGAAGGCTCCACTTT.

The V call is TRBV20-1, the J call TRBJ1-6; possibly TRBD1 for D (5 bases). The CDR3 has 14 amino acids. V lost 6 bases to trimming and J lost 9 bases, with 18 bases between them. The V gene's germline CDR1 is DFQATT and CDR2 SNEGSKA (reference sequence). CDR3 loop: CSANRAAGGSPLHF. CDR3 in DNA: TGCAGTGCCAACCGGGCGGCCGGGGGTTCACCCCTCCACTTT.

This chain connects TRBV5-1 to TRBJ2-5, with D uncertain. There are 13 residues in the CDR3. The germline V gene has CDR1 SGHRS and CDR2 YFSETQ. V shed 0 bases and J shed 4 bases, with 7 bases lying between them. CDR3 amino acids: CASSLDTGETQYF. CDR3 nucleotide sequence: TGCGCCAGCAGCTTGGATACGGGAGAGACCCAGTACTTC. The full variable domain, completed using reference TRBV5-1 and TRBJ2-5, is KAGVTQTPRYLIKTRGQQVTLSCSPISGHRSVSWYQQTPGQGLQFLFEYFSETQRNKGNFPGRFSGRQFSNSRSEMNVSTLELGDSALYLCASSLDTGETQYFGPGTRLLVL.

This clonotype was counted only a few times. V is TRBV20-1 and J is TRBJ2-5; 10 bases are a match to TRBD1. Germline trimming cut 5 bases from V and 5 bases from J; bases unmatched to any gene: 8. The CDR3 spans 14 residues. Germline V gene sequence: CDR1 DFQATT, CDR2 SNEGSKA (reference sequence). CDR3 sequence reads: CSAPRQGAWETQYF. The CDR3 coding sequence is TGCAGTGCTCCTCGACAGGGGGCATGGGAGACCCAGTACTTC.

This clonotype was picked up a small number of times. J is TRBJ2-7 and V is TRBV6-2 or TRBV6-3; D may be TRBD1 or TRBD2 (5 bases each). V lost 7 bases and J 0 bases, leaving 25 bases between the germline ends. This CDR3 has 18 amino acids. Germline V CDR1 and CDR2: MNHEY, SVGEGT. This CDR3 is CASTSSGGLTGHSYEQYF. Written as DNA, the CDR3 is TGTGCCAGCACCTCATCCGGTGGCTTGACGGGGCACTCCTACGAGCAGTACTTC.

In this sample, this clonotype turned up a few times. In DNA form, the CDR3 reads TGTGCCAGCAGCCCCGGGACGAGGGCCGGGGAGCTGTTTTTT. Residues: CASSPGTRAGELFF. The chain is built from TRBV11-3 and TRBJ2-2; the D gene could be TRBD1 or TRBD2 (5 bases each). Trimming shortened V by 5 bases and J by 6 bases, and 13 bases separated the two germline ends. Germline V gives CDR1 SGHNT, CDR2 YENEEA. The CDR3 sequence is 14 residues long.

The CDR3 region is CASSLTGGKEYEQYF. CDR3 nucleotide sequence: TGCGCCAGCAGCCTGACGGGGGGAAAGGAATACGAGCAGTACTTC. The V call is TRBV5-1, the J call TRBJ2-7; 7 bases are shared with TRBD2. With V trimmed by 4 bases and J by 4 bases, 11 bases remained unmatched. Germline V gene sequence: CDR1 SGHRS, CDR2 YFSETQ. The CDR3 runs 15 residues.

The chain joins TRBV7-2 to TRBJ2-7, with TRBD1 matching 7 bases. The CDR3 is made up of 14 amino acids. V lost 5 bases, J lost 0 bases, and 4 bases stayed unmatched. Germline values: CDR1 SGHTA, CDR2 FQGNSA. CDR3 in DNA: TGTGCCAGCAGCAAAGACAGGGACTCCTACGAGCAGTACTTC. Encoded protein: CASSKDRDSYEQYF.

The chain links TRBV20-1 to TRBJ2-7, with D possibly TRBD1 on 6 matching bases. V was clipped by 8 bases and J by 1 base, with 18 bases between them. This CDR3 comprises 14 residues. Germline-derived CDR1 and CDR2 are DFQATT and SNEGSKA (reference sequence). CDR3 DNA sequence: TGCAGTCCAGTGGACAGAAGAGCATCCTACGAGCAGTACTTC. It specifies CSPVDRRASYEQYF.

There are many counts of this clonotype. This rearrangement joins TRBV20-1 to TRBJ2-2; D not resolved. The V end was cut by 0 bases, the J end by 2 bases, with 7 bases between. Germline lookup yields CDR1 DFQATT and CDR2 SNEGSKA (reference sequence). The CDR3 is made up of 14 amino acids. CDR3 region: CSARDPANTGELFF. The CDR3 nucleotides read TGCAGTGCTAGAGATCCAGCTAACACCGGGGAGCTGTTTTTT.

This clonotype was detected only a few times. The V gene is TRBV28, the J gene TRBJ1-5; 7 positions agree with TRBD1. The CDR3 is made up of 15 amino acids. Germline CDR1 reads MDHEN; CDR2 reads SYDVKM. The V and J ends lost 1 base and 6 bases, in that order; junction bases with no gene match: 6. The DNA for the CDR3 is TGTGCCAGCAGTTTATCAGGGGGGTTCGGTCAGCCCCAGCATTTT. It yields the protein CASSLSGGFGQPQHF.

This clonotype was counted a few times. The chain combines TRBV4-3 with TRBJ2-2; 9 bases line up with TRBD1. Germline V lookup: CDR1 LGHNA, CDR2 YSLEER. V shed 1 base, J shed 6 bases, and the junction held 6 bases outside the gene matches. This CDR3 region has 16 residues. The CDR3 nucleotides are TGCGCCAGCAGCCAAGCCGGGACAGGGTATGCCGGGGAGCTGTTTTTT. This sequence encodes CASSQAGTGYAGELFF.

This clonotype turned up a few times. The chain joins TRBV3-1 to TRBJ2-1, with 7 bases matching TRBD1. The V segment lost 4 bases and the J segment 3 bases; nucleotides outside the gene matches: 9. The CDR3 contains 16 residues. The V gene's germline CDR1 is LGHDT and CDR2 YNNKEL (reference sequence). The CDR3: CASSPNSGTVYNEQFF. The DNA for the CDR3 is TGTGCCAGCAGCCCAAACTCCGGGACAGTCTACAATGAGCAGTTCTTC.

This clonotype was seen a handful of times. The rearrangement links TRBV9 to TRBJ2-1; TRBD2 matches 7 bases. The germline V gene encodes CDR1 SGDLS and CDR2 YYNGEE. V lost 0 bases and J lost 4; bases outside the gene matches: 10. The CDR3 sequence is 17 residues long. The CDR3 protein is CASSVATGGGTYNEQFF. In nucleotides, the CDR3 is TGTGCCAGCAGCGTAGCTACTGGGGGGGGGACGTACAATGAGCAGTTCTTC.

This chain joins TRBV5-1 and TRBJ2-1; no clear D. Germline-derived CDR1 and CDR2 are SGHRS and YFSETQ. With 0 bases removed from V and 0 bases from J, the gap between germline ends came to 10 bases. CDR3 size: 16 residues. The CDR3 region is CASSLEERSSYNEQFF. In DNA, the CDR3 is TGCGCCAGCAGCTTGGAGGAGAGGAGCTCCTACAATGAGCAGTTCTTC. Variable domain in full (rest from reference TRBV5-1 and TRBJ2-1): KAGVTQTPRYLIKTRGQQVTLSCSPISGHRSVSWYQQTPGQGLQFLFEYFSETQRNKGNFPGRFSGRQFSNSRSEMNVSTLELGDSALYLCASSLEERSSYNEQFFGPGTRLTVL.

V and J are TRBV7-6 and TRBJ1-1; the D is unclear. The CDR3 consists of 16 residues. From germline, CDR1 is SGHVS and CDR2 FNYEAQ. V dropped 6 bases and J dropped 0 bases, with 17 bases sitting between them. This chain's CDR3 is CASSSVLGSVNTEAFF. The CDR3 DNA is TGTGCCAGCAGTTCGGTGCTTGGAAGCGTGAACACTGAAGCTTTCTTT.

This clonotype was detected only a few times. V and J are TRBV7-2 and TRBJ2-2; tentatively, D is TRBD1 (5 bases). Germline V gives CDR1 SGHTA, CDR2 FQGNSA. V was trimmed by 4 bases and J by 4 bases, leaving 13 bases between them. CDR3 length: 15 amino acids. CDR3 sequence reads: CASSSGAVGTGELFF. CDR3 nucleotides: TGTGCCAGCAGCTCTGGGGCTGTGGGCACCGGGGAGCTGTTTTTT.

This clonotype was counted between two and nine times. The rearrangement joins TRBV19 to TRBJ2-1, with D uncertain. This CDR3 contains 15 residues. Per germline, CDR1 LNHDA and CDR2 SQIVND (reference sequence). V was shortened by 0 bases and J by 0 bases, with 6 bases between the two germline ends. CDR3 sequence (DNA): TGTGCCAGTAGTATAGATAGAGGCTCCTACAATGAGCAGTTCTTC. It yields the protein CASSIDRGSYNEQFF.